This T cell receptor (beta chain) emerged from a study of cytomegalovirus exposure and HLA in healthy donors. The CDR3 runs to 12 residues. Trimming removed 0 bases at V and 10 bases at J, with 9 bases between. Germline CDR1 reads SEHNR; CDR2 reads FQNEAQ (reference sequence). PCR employed 60 Vbeta and 13 Jbeta primers. TCRdb's table, derived via immunoSEQ multiplex PCR, lists solely in-frame clones and lacks some. The sample carries about 180,000 clones, approximately 80% recorded once. This chain links TRBV7-9 with TRBJ1-1; the D gene is possibly TRBD1 (5 bases). The sequencing input was PBMCs. The sequence derives from a girl under 18 in good health and CMV-seropositive. Here the CDR3 DNA reads TGTGCCAGCAGCTTAGCGTACGGGGGAGCTTTCTTT. Protein: CASSLAYGGAFF.